The 11 T cell receptor beta chains given below trace back to one sample, sequenced in a study of response to subunit inactivated influenza vaccine. Each CDR3 protein gets one entry after TCRdb re-called the RT-PCR reads with MiXCR. The sample shows 860,000 or so distinct CDR3 sequences, approximately 21% of them seen only once. Sequences were derived from PBMCs from blood, sampled 5 days after vaccination. Receptors were obtained from a man in his forties or fifties who received an inactivated influenza vaccine.

This clonotype was counted between two and nine times. The V and J genes are TRBV5-1 and TRBJ2-7, with 12 bases identical to TRBD2. CDR3 length: 16 residues. The J segment lost 4 bases and the V segment lost 1 base, leaving 6 bases of the junction unmatched. From germline, CDR1 is SGHRS and CDR2 YFSETQ. CDR3 nucleotide sequence: TGCGCCAGCAGCTTGATGGCTAGCGGGGGGGAGTACGAGCAGTACTTC. Translating it yields CASSLMASGGEYEQYF.

The chain links TRBV4-3 to TRBJ2-5; a possible D gene is TRBD1 (6 bases). CDR1 LGHNA and CDR2 YSLEER come from the germline V gene. V lost 0 bases to trimming and J lost 4 bases, with 12 bases between them. CDR3 size: 15 residues. This chain's CDR3 is CASSQDSRGGETQYF. Written as DNA, the CDR3 is TGCGCCAGCAGCCAAGATAGCAGGGGTGGAGAGACCCAGTACTTC.

This clonotype showed up just once. The chain links TRBV28 to TRBJ1-6; D uncertain. Trimming shortened V by 8 bases and J by 7 bases, and 6 bases separated the two germline ends. This CDR3 is 11 amino acids long. Looked up from germline, CDR1 is MDHEN and CDR2 is SYDVKM. CDR3 in DNA: TGTGCCAGCGGCCAAAATTCACCCCTCCACTTT. This encodes CASGQNSPLHF.

A word on this clonotype: At one boundary the junction diverges from the germline segment, which might be a read error. J is TRBJ2-5 and V is TRBV11-2; D possibly matches TRBD1 or TRBD2 (6 bases each). The CDR3 is made up of 12 amino acids. Germline lookup yields CDR1 SGHAT and CDR2 FQNNGV. The CDR3 is CASSPPGAEPGF. CDR3 coding DNA: TGTGCCAGCAGCCCACCGGGGGCCGAGCCGGGCTTC.

The chain links TRBV27 to TRBJ1-2; D is ambiguous. CDR1 MNHEY and CDR2 SMNVEV come from the germline V gene (reference sequence). The CDR3 covers 15 residues. The germline V and J ends were trimmed by 2 bases and 5 bases, with 15 bases remaining between them. CDR3 region: CASSLQGGNTYGYTF. The DNA of the CDR3 is TGTGCCAGCAGTTTACAAGGAGGGAATACGTATGGCTACACCTTC.

This clonotype was found a few times. This sequence joins TRBV20-1 and TRBJ2-7, with 8 bases fitting TRBD2. The length of the CDR3 is 15 residues. Germline V gives CDR1 DFQATT, CDR2 SNEGSKA (reference sequence). V lost 5 bases to trimming and J lost 4 bases; unmatched junction nucleotides: 13. The DNA of the CDR3 is TGCAGTGCTCCCGGGGGGGGCGGGCGAGGGTACGAGCAGTACTTC. It codes for CSAPGGGGRGYEQYF.

V and J are TRBV28 and TRBJ2-7, with 7 bases that match TRBD2. Germline CDR1 is MDHEN and CDR2 is SYDVKM. The CDR3 length is 14 residues. Trimming at V came to 3 bases and at J to 3 bases, leaving 5 bases not matched to a gene. CDR3: CASSLHREGYEQYF. The DNA for the CDR3 is TGTGCCAGCAGTTTGCATAGGGAGGGCTACGAGCAGTACTTC. The whole variable domain, remainder taken from reference TRBV28 and TRBJ2-7, is DVKVTQSSRYLVKRTGEKVFLECVQDMDHENMFWYRQDPGLGLRLIYFSYDVKMKEKGDIPEGYSVSREKKERFSLILESASTNQTSMYLCASSLHREGYEQYFGPGTRLTVT.

The V gene is TRBV5-1, the J gene TRBJ2-3; 9 bases match TRBD2. The CDR3 is made up of 15 amino acids. The junction had 3 bases not matched to a gene; V was cut back by 4 bases and J by 0 bases. CDR1 and CDR2 from the germline V gene are SGHRS and YFSETQ. The CDR3 region has the DNA TGCGCCAGCAGCCCCGGGACTAGCAGCACAGATACGCAGTATTTT. Translation gives CASSPGTSSTDTQYF.

V gene TRBV20-1 combines with J gene TRBJ1-1; D not resolved. CDR1 is DFQATT and CDR2 is SNEGSKA in the germline V gene (reference sequence). The CDR3 loop spans 12 amino acids. V was cut by 1 base and J by 7 bases, with 10 bases left in between. The CDR3 sequence is CSARVSVGEAFF. CDR3 DNA sequence: TGCAGTGCTAGAGTATCGGTAGGTGAAGCTTTCTTT.

The J gene is TRBJ2-3, the V gene TRBV12-3 or TRBV12-4; D could derive from TRBD1 or TRBD2 (5 bases each). There are 15 residues in the CDR3. With 1 base removed from V and 7 bases from J, the gap between germline ends came to 15 bases. This CDR3 is CASSLVGDGPYTQYF. The CDR3 DNA reads TGTGCCAGCAGTTTAGTTGGGGACGGCCCCTATACGCAGTATTTT.

This chain connects TRBV9 to TRBJ2-7; TRBD1 or TRBD2 may be the D gene (5 bases each). The CDR3 contains 16 residues. V gave up 3 bases and J gave up 0 bases, with 16 bases separating them. Germline CDR1 SGDLS, CDR2 YYNGEE. For the CDR3, the DNA is TGTGCCAGCAGCGAGAGGGACGGGATGAGCTCCTACGAGCAGTACTTC. Protein sequence: CASSERDGMSSYEQYF.